Presented here are 7 T cell receptor beta chains from one specimen sequenced in a study of breast tumors, draining lymph nodes, adjacent tissues. Axillary draining lymph nodes of breast cancer patients supplied the node samples. MiXCR, applied by TCRdb to the multiplex PCR reads, yields one record per CDR3 protein. The repertoire holds some 170,000 distinct CDR3 sequences, with roughly a third as singletons. Material for sequencing was axillary lymph node tissue. The receptors originated from a female donor with breast cancer. Some clones in this sample may be carry-over from other donors' samples.

This clonotype was found a few times. A read error may explain this, as a much larger clone is one base away. V gene TRBV5-4 combines with J gene TRBJ2-7; the D gene is possibly TRBD1 (6 bases). V lost 0 bases to trimming and J lost 5 bases, with 9 bases between them. This CDR3 has 13 residues. Looked up from germline, CDR1 is SGHNT and CDR2 is YYREEE (reference sequence). CDR3 region: CASSLDRAHEQYF. The CDR3 DNA sequence: TGTGCCAGCAGCTTGGACAGGGCCCACGAGCAGTACTTC.

This clonotype came up many times. The chain has TRBV20-1 and TRBJ2-3, with D uncertain. V lost 2 bases and J 0 bases, leaving 12 bases between the germline ends. Germline V lookup: CDR1 DFQATT, CDR2 SNEGSKA (reference sequence). This CDR3 spans 15 amino acids. The DNA of the CDR3 is TGCAGTGCTAGATTAAGCCTCCCTAGCACAGATACGCAGTATTTT. It is translated as CSARLSLPSTDTQYF.

The V call is TRBV4-1, the J call TRBJ2-5; D remains ambiguous. Germline CDR1 reads MGHRA; CDR2 reads YSYEKL. This CDR3 spans 16 amino acids. Trimming left V 4 bases short and J 2 bases short, with 17 bases between. The chain's CDR3 is CASSLGGRSLQETQYF. In nucleotides, the CDR3 is TGCGCCAGCAGCCTCGGTGGGCGGTCTCTACAAGAGACCCAGTACTTC.

There are many counts of this clonotype. CDR3 sequence reads: CASSSRTGPSGEQYF. The DNA for the CDR3 is TGTGCCAGCAGCTCGAGGACAGGACCCTCTGGGGAGCAGTACTTC. The genes are TRBV7-9 and TRBJ2-7; TRBD1 matches at 7 bases. V was pared by 4 bases and J by 7 bases, with 13 bases of the junction left unmatched. The CDR3 is 15 residues long. The germline V gene encodes CDR1 SEHNR and CDR2 FQNEAQ (reference sequence).

The V and J genes are TRBV28 and TRBJ1-5; no clear D. Germline V gene lookup returns CDR1 MDHEN and CDR2 SYDVKM. V lost 4 bases, J lost 0 bases, and 10 bases lay in between. This CDR3 region has 15 residues. In DNA, the CDR3 is TGTGCCAGCAGTTCTCCTTATTTTAGCAATCAGCCCCAGCATTTT. It specifies CASSSPYFSNQPQHF.

This clonotype was counted many times. The CDR3 DNA sequence: TGTGCCAGCAGCTTCGGGGAGAGCTATGGCTACACCTTC. Translation: CASSFGESYGYTF. The chain employs TRBV5-4 and TRBJ1-2; no reliable D call. The CDR3 loop spans 13 amino acids. Germline V CDR1 and CDR2: SGHNT, YYREEE (reference sequence). The V and J ends lost 2 bases and 4 bases respectively, with 9 bases between them.

This chain connects TRBV6-5 to TRBJ2-3; 9 bases fit TRBD1. The V segment lost 5 bases and the J segment 1 base; nucleotides outside the gene matches: 7. The CDR3 length is 16 residues. Germline lookup yields CDR1 MNHEY and CDR2 SVGAGI. CDR3 sequence reads: CASSPTGGSRTDTQYF. DNA of the CDR3: TGTGCCAGCAGTCCGACAGGGGGTTCTCGCACAGATACGCAGTATTTT.